These 29 T cell receptor beta chains were all obtained from the same sample, sequenced in a study of OX40 agonist ivuxolimab in advanced cancers. TCRdb keeps only in-frame clones here, not all; method: immunoSEQ multiplex PCR. This sample yields some 70,000 clones, of which approximately 90% are seen a single time; about 1% belongs to the top ten. The source material was CD4+ or CD8+ T cells sorted from blood, sampled in a trial of the OX40 agonist ivuxolimab. These receptors all stem from an adult with an advanced solid tumor such as melanoma, head and neck, liver or kidney cancer.

The chain links TRBV30 to TRBJ1-4, with D possibly being TRBD1 (6 bases). The CDR3 sequence is 15 residues long. V shed 2 bases and J shed 0 bases, with 10 bases lying between them. CDR1 and CDR2 (germline): GTSNPN, SVGIG (reference sequence). CDR3 DNA: TGTGCCTGGAGTAGAGGGGGTCCAACTAATGAAAAACTGTTTTTT. Its protein is CAWSRGGPTNEKLFF.

The chain links TRBV25-1 to TRBJ1-3, with D possibly TRBD1 on 6 matching bases. The V gene lost 4 bases and the J gene lost 3 bases, with 13 bases spanning the gap. The CDR3 runs to 15 residues. Germline values: CDR1 MGHDK, CDR2 SYGVNS. CDR3 sequence reads: CASSARDIRGNTIYF. DNA for the CDR3: TGTGCCAGCAGTGCCCGGGACATACGTGGAAACACCATATATTTT.

This chain links TRBV7-9 with TRBJ1-5; 11 bases align to TRBD1. The V segment lost 1 base and the J segment 4 bases; nucleotides outside the gene matches: 3. Germline V lookup: CDR1 SEHNR, CDR2 FQNEAQ (reference sequence). The CDR3 is made up of 16 amino acids. The CDR3 region is CASSLGDRGRNQPQHF. The CDR3 coding sequence is TGTGCCAGCAGCTTAGGGGACAGGGGGAGGAATCAGCCCCAGCATTTT.

This clone was detected once. The gene calls are TRBV6-5 and TRBJ2-5; D not certain. The CDR3 has 13 amino acids. From germline, CDR1 is MNHEY and CDR2 SVGAGI. Trimming cost V 6 bases and J 2 bases, with 10 bases left between them. CDR3 sequence: CASRYRPQETQYF. CDR3 nucleotides: TGTGCCAGCAGATACAGACCTCAAGAGACCCAGTACTTC.

V and J are TRBV7-9 and TRBJ2-3, with D perhaps given as TRBD1 or TRBD2 (5 bases each). From germline, CDR1 is SEHNR and CDR2 FQNEAQ (reference sequence). Trimming shortened V by 10 bases and J by 0 bases, and 14 bases separated the two germline ends. The CDR3 length is 14 residues. The CDR3 region is CATLLGESTDTQYF. The CDR3 DNA reads TGTGCCACTCTACTAGGGGAGAGCACAGATACGCAGTATTTT.

V usage is TRBV10-3 and J usage is TRBJ2-7; D is perhaps TRBD1 (6 bases). CDR1 ENHRY and CDR2 SYGVKD come from the germline V gene. Trimming stripped 6 bases from V and 4 bases from J, with 19 bases between. This CDR3 spans 15 amino acids. The CDR3 DNA is TGTGCCATCAGGGGGGACACGTCCCTGGGGTACGAGCAGTACTTC. This translates into CAIRGDTSLGYEQYF.

The chain carries TRBV18 and TRBJ2-7, with a tentative D call TRBD1 (5 bases). Between the trimmed V and J ends, which lost 6 bases and 4 bases, there was a span of 22 bases. This CDR3 region has 16 residues. Germline lookup yields CDR1 KGHSH and CDR2 LQKENI. This chain's CDR3 is CASSPKGFSAVYEQYF. As DNA, the CDR3 is TGTGCCAGCTCCCCAAAGGGGTTCAGCGCTGTGTACGAGCAGTACTTC. Supplemented by reference TRBV18 and TRBJ2-7, the full variable domain reads NAGVMQNPRHLVRRRGQEARLRCSPMKGHSHVYWYRQLPEEGLKFMVYLQKENIIDESGMPKERFSAEFPKEGPSILRIQQVVRGDSAAYFCASSPKGFSAVYEQYFGPGTRLTVT.

This clone came up once. The chain uses TRBV4-1 and TRBJ2-7; 11 bases line up with TRBD2. From germline, CDR1 is MGHRA and CDR2 YSYEKL. The CDR3 totals 17 residues. Losses at the gene ends were 4 bases for V and 4 bases for J; bases not matched to a gene: 12. CDR3 nucleotides: TGCGCCAGCAGCCGAGAAAAAACTAGCGGGGGAGGTTACGAGCAGTACTTC. This encodes CASSREKTSGGGYEQYF.

This clone has a single count. V usage is TRBV11-3 and J usage is TRBJ2-2, with 8 bases that match TRBD2. V shed 0 bases and J 4 bases; nucleotides not matched to a gene: 4. Germline V gives CDR1 SGHNT, CDR2 YENEEA. This CDR3 is 16 amino acids long. CDR3 bases: TGTGCCAGCAGCTTAGATCTCAGCGGGGGCACCGGGGAGCTGTTTTTT. Amino acid sequence: CASSLDLSGGTGELFF.

The chain carries TRBV18 and TRBJ2-1, with 8 bases identical to TRBD2. V trimming: 1 base; J trimming: 1 base; junction bases outside the gene matches: 9. Germline CDR1 is KGHSH and CDR2 is LQKENI. The CDR3 loop spans 18 amino acids. CDR3 nucleotides: TGTGCCAGCTCACCACGGGGGGTAGCGGGAACATCCTACAATGAGCAGTTCTTC. It is translated as CASSPRGVAGTSYNEQFF.

The chain carries TRBV6-4 and TRBJ2-1; 7 positions match TRBD2. With 5 bases clipped from V and 0 bases from J, the junction kept 4 bases outside the gene matches. The length of the CDR3 is 15 residues. Germline assignment: CDR1 MRHNA and CDR2 SNTAGT. In DNA, the CDR3 is TGTGCCAGCAGTCGCGGCGGGGGCTCCTACAATGAGCAGTTCTTC. It translates to CASSRGGGSYNEQFF.

The chain joins TRBV10-3 to TRBJ2-7, with TRBD2 matching 9 bases. This CDR3 has 15 residues. Trimming removed 4 bases from V and 5 bases from J; junction bases left unmatched: 9. Germline V CDR1 and CDR2: ENHRY, SYGVKD. CDR3 sequence: CAISVQAGGPNEQYF. The CDR3 DNA reads as TGTGCCATCAGTGTTCAGGCGGGAGGGCCCAACGAGCAGTACTTC.

This clone was detected only a few times. The chain couples TRBV6-5 to TRBJ1-1; possibly TRBD1 for D (5 bases). CDR3 length equals 14 residues. Per germline, CDR1 MNHEY and CDR2 SVGAGI. Trimming left V 7 bases short and J 0 bases short, with 12 bases between. The CDR3 here is CASTRGDLNTEAFF. In nucleotides, the CDR3 is TGTGCCAGCACTCGGGGGGACCTGAACACTGAAGCTTTCTTT.

The rearrangement uses TRBV11-3 and TRBJ2-7; D is possibly TRBD2 (6 bases). V lost 0 bases and J lost 2, with 20 bases in between. The CDR3 runs 18 residues. CDR1 SGHNT and CDR2 YENEEA come from the germline V gene. CDR3 in amino acids: CASSLDGGRQEAPYEQYF. CDR3 nucleotide sequence: TGTGCCAGCAGCTTAGACGGGGGTAGGCAGGAAGCCCCCTACGAGCAGTACTTC.

V usage is TRBV28 and J usage is TRBJ1-4, with a possible D match to TRBD1 (5 bases). The CDR3 runs 13 residues. V was shortened by 4 bases and J by 5 bases, with 8 bases between the two germline ends. CDR1 and CDR2 (germline): MDHEN, SYDVKM. The CDR3 sequence is CASSSPGNEKLFF. The CDR3 DNA reads TGTGCCAGCAGTTCACCAGGGAATGAAAAACTGTTTTTT. Full variable domain (rest looked up from reference TRBV28 and TRBJ1-4): DVKVTQSSRYLVKRTGEKVFLECVQDMDHENMFWYRQDPGLGLRLIYFSYDVKMKEKGDIPEGYSVSREKKERFSLILESASTNQTSMYLCASSSPGNEKLFFGSGTQLSVL.

Regarding this clone: At one end, the junction sequence differs from germline, possibly due to a read error. V gene TRBV16 combines with J gene TRBJ1-4; D is ambiguous. Germline CDR1 is KGHSY and CDR2 is FQNENV. This CDR3 comprises 17 residues. In DNA form, the CDR3 reads TGTGCCGGCAGCCAAAAGTTCCACAGCGCAACTAATGAAAAACTGTTTTTT. It yields the protein CAGSQKFHSATNEKLFF.

The chain carries TRBV5-6 and TRBJ2-7; D ambiguous. The CDR3 has 16 residues. The V gene lost 2 bases and the J gene lost 3 bases, with 18 bases spanning the gap. Germline values: CDR1 SGHDT, CDR2 YYEEEE. The CDR3: CASSFVGSFRDYEQYF. CDR3 coding DNA: TGTGCCAGCAGCTTTGTCGGGTCCTTCCGCGACTACGAGCAGTACTTC.

This clone showed up just once. The chain carries TRBV9 and TRBJ1-2, with 7 bases that match TRBD1. This CDR3 region has 14 residues. The V gene end was trimmed by 4 bases and the J gene end by 6 bases; junction bases not matched to a gene: 9. Per germline, CDR1 SGDLS and CDR2 YYNGEE. Here the CDR3 reads CASSTRQGANGYTF. In nucleotides, the CDR3 is TGTGCCAGCAGCACCAGACAGGGTGCCAATGGCTACACCTTC.

The chain recombines TRBV10-2 with TRBJ1-2; D remains unclear. Between the trimmed V and J ends, which lost 8 bases and 3 bases, there was a span of 22 bases. Germline V gives CDR1 WSHSY, CDR2 SAAADI. This CDR3 spans 16 amino acids. In nucleotides, the CDR3 is TGCGCCAGCGGTAACTATGGGCTTTCAAGAGACTATGGCTACACCTTC. Amino acid sequence: CASGNYGLSRDYGYTF.

CDR3 sequence reads: CATSRGYNEQFF. CDR3 DNA: TGTGCCACCAGCAGAGGGTACAATGAGCAGTTCTTC. V gene TRBV15 combines with J gene TRBJ2-1; D remains unclear. The CDR3 length is 12 residues. CDR1 is LNHNV, CDR2 YYDKDF, per germline (reference sequence). With 1 base removed from V and 4 bases from J, the gap between germline ends came to 2 bases.

The V and J genes are TRBV6-5 and TRBJ1-2; the D is unclear. CDR3 length: 13 residues. The V end lost 0 bases, the J end lost 0 bases, and 2 bases lay between the germline ends. CDR1 and CDR2 (germline): MNHEY, SVGAGI. CDR3 DNA: TGTGCCAGCAGTTACTCAGCTAACTATGGCTACACCTTC. Its translation is CASSYSANYGYTF.

The genes are TRBV6-1 and TRBJ2-1, with a tentative D call TRBD2 (7 bases). This CDR3 region has 15 residues. Germline CDR1 reads MNHNS; CDR2 reads SASEGT. The V end lost 7 bases, the J end lost 5 bases, and 18 bases lay between the germline ends. CDR3 bases: TGTGCCAGCACCCCGCGCGGGGGCGTCCACAATGAGCAGTTCTTC. Protein sequence: CASTPRGGVHNEQFF.

The chain employs TRBV11-2 and TRBJ2-5; TRBD2 aligns across 12 bases. V lost 6 bases and J lost 9; bases outside the gene matches: 5. The CDR3 is made up of 13 amino acids. The V gene's germline CDR1 is SGHAT and CDR2 FQNNGV. The DNA for the CDR3 is TGTGCCAGCAGGGCTAGCGGGGGGGTTGCCCAGTACTTC. It codes for CASRASGGVAQYF.

DNA of the CDR3: TGTGCCAGCAGCTTGACCGGGACAGGGATTAATTCACCCCTCCACTTT. Amino acid sequence: CASSLTGTGINSPLHF. The chain links TRBV7-3 to TRBJ1-6, with 9 bases lining up with TRBD1. The CDR3 runs to 16 residues. V was pared by 3 bases and J by 6 bases, with 6 bases of the junction left unmatched. Per germline, CDR1 SGHTA and CDR2 FQGTGA.

V and J are TRBV5-6 and TRBJ2-1, with 9 bases aligning to TRBD2. The CDR3 runs to 16 residues. Losses at the gene ends were 1 base for V and 4 bases for J; bases not matched to a gene: 6. The germline V gene encodes CDR1 SGHDT and CDR2 YYEEEE. The CDR3 DNA reads TGTGCCAGCAGCTTGCCCAGGCTAGCGGGGTACAATGAGCAGTTCTTC. It encodes CASSLPRLAGYNEQFF. Complete variable domain (other parts from reference TRBV5-6 and TRBJ2-1): DAGVTQSPTHLIKTRGQQVTLRCSPKSGHDTVSWYQQALGQGPQFIFQYYEEEERQRGNFPDRFSGHQFPNYSSELNVNALLLGDSALYLCASSLPRLAGYNEQFFGPGTRLTVL.

This rearrangement joins TRBV9 to TRBJ2-1; no clear D gene. V dropped 3 bases and J dropped 0 bases, with 10 bases sitting between them. The CDR3 runs to 15 residues. Germline V gene sequence: CDR1 SGDLS, CDR2 YYNGEE. The CDR3 bases are TGTGCCAGCAGCGCGACTCAGAGCTCCTACAATGAGCAGTTCTTC. This translates into CASSATQSSYNEQFF.

The V and J genes are TRBV5-1 and TRBJ2-4; tentative D call: TRBD2 (5 bases). The V gene lost 0 bases and the J gene lost 2 bases, with 12 bases spanning the gap. CDR3 size: 16 residues. CDR1 and CDR2 (germline): SGHRS, YFSETQ. The CDR3 nucleotides are TGCGCCAGCAGCTTGGAGGCCGGGGTTACCAAAAACATTCAGTACTTC. Translation gives CASSLEAGVTKNIQYF.

The chain uses TRBV15 and TRBJ2-1; 7 bases map to TRBD2. Losses at the gene ends were 0 bases for V and 7 bases for J; bases not matched to a gene: 3. The germline gives CDR1 LNHNV, CDR2 YYDKDF (reference sequence). This CDR3 has 14 amino acids. CDR3 coding DNA: TGTGCCACCAGCAGAGATCGCGGGGGTAATGAGCAGTTCTTC. Amino acid sequence: CATSRDRGGNEQFF.

The rearrangement links TRBV9 to TRBJ1-1; no reliable D call. Deletions cut 3 bases from V and 5 bases from J, with 5 bases between. Germline V gene sequence: CDR1 SGDLS, CDR2 YYNGEE. CDR3 length equals 11 residues. The CDR3 protein is CASSEGTEAFF. CDR3 sequence (DNA): TGTGCCAGCAGCGAGGGTACTGAAGCTTTCTTT.